This T cell receptor beta chain was profiled in a study of early T cells in non-severe SARS-CoV-2 infection. Via MiXCR, TCRdb re-called the 5' RACE reads, giving one row per CDR3 protein. The sample has about 47,000 distinct CDR3 sequences; more than 9.5% are singletons. The TCR originated in an adult who was a healthcare worker with PCR-confirmed SARS-CoV-2 infection or an uninfected control (not recorded which). The source material was whole blood.

CDR3 protein: CASSQALDGTYEQYF. In DNA, the CDR3 is TGCGCCAGCAGCCAAGCCCTGGACGGAACCTACGAGCAGTACTTC. The genes are TRBV4-3 and TRBJ2-7; no clear D gene. Trimming left V 1 base short and J 2 bases short, with 12 bases between. The CDR3 contains 15 residues. Germline values: CDR1 LGHNA, CDR2 YSLEER.